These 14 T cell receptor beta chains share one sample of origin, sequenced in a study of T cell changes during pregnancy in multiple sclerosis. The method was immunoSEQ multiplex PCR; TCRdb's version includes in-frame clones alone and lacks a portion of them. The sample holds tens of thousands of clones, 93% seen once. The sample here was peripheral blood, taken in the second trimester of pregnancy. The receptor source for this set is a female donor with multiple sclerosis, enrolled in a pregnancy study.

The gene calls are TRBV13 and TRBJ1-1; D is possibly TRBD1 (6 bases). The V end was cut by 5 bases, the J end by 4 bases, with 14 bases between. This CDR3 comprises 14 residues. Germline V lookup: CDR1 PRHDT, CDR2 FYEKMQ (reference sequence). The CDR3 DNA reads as TGTGCCAGCAGCCGAAACAGGGAACGCACTGAAGCTTTCTTT. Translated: CASSRNRERTEAFF.

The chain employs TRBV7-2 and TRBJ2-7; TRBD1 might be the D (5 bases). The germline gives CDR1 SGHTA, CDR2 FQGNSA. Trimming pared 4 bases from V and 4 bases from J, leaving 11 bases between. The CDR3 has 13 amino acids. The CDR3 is CASSSSQGYEQYF. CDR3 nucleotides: TGTGCCAGCAGCTCCTCTCAGGGATACGAGCAGTACTTC. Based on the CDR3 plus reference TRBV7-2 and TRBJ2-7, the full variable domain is GAGVSQSPSNKVTEKGKDVELRCDPISGHTALYWYRQSLGQGLEFLIYFQGNSAPDKSGLPSDRFSAERTGGSVSTLTIQRTQQEDSAVYLCASSSSQGYEQYFGPGTRLTVT.

Here the CDR3 reads CASSAPGTAYNEQFF. CDR3 DNA: TGTGCCAGCAGCGCGCCCGGGACAGCCTACAATGAGCAGTTCTTC. V and J are TRBV7-9 and TRBJ2-1, with 7 bases aligning to TRBD1. The J segment lost 2 bases and the V segment lost 5 bases, leaving 6 bases of the junction unmatched. CDR3 length equals 15 residues. Germline V CDR1 and CDR2: SEHNR, FQNEAQ (reference sequence).

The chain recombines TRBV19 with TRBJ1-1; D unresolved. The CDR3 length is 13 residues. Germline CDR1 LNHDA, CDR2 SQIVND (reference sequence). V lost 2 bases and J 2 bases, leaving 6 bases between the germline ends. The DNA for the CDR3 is TGTGCCAGTAGTATAAGTCTAAACACTGAAGCTTTCTTT. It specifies CASSISLNTEAFF.

The CDR3 region is CAISEASERETQYF. DNA for the CDR3: TGTGCCATCAGTGAGGCTAGCGAGAGGGAGACCCAGTACTTC. This chain uses TRBV10-3 with TRBJ2-5; D perhaps matches TRBD2 (6 bases). The CDR3 runs 14 residues. Germline-derived CDR1 and CDR2 are ENHRY and SYGVKD. V was cut by 2 bases and J by 5 bases, with 12 bases left in between.

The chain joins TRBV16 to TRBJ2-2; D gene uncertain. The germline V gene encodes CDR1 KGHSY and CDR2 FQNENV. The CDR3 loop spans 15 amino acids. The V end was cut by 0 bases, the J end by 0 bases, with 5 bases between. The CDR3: CASSQSSANTGELFF. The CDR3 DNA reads TGTGCCAGCAGCCAATCGTCTGCGAACACCGGGGAGCTGTTTTTT.

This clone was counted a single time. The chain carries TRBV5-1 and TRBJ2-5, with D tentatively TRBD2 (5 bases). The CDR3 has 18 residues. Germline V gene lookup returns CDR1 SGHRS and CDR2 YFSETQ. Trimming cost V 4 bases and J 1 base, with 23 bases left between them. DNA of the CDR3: TGCGCCAGCAGCCCGGGTGGACTCGGACTCGCCCTCCAAGAGACCCAGTACTTC. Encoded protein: CASSPGGLGLALQETQYF.

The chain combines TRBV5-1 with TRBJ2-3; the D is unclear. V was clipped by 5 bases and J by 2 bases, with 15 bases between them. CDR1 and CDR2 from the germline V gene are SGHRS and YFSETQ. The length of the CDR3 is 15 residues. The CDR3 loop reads CASRLASMLTDTQYF. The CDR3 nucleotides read TGCGCCAGCAGGCTGGCCAGTATGCTCACAGATACGCAGTATTTT.

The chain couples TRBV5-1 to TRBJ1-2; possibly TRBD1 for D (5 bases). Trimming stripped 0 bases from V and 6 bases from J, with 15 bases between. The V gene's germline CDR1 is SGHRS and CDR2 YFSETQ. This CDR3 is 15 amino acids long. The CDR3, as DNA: TGCGCCAGCAGCTTGGACCCCGGGACTACGGATGGCTACACCTTC. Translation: CASSLDPGTTDGYTF.

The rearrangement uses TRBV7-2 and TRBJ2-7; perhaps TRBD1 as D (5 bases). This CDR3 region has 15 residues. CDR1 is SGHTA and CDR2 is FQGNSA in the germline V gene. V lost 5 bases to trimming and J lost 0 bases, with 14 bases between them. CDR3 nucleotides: TGTGCCAGCAGCCCAACGACCAGGGACTCCTACGAGCAGTACTTC. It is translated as CASSPTTRDSYEQYF. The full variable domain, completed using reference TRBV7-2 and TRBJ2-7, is GAGVSQSPSNKVTEKGKDVELRCDPISGHTALYWYRQSLGQGLEFLIYFQGNSAPDKSGLPSDRFSAERTGGSVSTLTIQRTQQEDSAVYLCASSPTTRDSYEQYFGPGTRLTVT.

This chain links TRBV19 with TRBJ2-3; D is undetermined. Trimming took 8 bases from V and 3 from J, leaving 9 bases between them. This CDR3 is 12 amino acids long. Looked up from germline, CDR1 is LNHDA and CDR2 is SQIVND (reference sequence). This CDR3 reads CASAAWTDTQYF. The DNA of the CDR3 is TGTGCCAGTGCGGCGTGGACAGATACGCAGTATTTT. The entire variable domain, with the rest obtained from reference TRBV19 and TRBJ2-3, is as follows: DGGITQSPKYLFRKEGQNVTLSCEQNLNHDAMYWYRQDPGQGLRLIYYSQIVNDFQKGDIAEGYSVSREKKESFPLTVTSAQKNPTAFYLCASAAWTDTQYFGPGTRLTVL.

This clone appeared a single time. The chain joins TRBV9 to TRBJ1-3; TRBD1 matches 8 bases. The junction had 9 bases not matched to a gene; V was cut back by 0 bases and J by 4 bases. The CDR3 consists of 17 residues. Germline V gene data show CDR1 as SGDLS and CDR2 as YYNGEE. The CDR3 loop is CASSVVEAGGSGNTIYF. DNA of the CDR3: TGTGCCAGCAGCGTAGTCGAGGCAGGGGGCTCAGGAAACACCATATATTTT.

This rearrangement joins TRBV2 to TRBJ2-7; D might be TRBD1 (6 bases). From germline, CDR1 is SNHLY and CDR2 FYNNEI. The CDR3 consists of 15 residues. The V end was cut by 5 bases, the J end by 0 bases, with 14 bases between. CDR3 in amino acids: CASSRQATSSYEQYF. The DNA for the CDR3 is TGTGCCAGCAGTCGACAGGCCACGAGCTCCTACGAGCAGTACTTC.

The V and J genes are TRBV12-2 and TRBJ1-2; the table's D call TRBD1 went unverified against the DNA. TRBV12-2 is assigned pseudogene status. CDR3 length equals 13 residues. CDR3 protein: CASRPGQGSGYTF. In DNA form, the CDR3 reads TGTGCAAGTCGCCCGGGACAGGGAAGTGGCTACACCTTC.